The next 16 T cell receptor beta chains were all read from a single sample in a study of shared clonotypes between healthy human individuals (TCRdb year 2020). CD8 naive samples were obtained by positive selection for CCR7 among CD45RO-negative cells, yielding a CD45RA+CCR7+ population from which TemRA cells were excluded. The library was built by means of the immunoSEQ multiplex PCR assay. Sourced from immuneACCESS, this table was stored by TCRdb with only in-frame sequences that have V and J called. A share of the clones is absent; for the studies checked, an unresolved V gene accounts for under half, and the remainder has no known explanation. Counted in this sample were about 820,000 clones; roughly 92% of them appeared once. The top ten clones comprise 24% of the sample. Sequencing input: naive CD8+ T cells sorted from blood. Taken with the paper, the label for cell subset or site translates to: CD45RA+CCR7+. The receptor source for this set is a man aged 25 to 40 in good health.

CDR3 in amino acids: CSVEDWGFYNEQFF. DNA for the CDR3: TGCAGCGTTGAAGATTGGGGTTTCTACAATGAGCAGTTCTTC. The chain recombines TRBV29-1 with TRBJ2-1; D is unclear. CDR3 size: 14 residues. Germline loops: CDR1 SQVTM, CDR2 ANQGSEA. V was trimmed by 0 bases and J by 3 bases, leaving 9 bases between them.

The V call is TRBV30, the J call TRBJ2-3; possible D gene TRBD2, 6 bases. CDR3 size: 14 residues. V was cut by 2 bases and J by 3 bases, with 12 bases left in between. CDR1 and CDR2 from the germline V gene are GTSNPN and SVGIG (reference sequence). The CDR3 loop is CAWSRLGRTDTQYF. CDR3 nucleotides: TGTGCCTGGAGTAGACTAGGCAGGACAGATACGCAGTATTTT.

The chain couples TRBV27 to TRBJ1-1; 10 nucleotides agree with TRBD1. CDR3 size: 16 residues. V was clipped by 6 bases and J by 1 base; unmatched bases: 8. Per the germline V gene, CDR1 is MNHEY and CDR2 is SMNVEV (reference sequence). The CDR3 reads CASRKTGGSWNTEAFF. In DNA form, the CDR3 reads TGTGCCAGCAGAAAGACAGGGGGCTCCTGGAACACTGAAGCTTTCTTT.

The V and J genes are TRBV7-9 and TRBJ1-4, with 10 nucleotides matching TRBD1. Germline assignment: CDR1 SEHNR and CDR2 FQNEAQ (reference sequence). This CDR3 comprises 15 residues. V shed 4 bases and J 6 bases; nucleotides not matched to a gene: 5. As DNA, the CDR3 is TGTGCCAGCAGCTCAAGACAGGGGGCTGATGAAAAACTGTTTTTT. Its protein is CASSSRQGADEKLFF.

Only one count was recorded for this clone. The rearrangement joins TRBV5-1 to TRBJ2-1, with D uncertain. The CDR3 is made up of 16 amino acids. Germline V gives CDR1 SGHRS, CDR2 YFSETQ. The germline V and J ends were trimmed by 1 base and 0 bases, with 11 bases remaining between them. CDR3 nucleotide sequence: TGCGCCAGCAGCTTGATAGGCAGGAGCTCCTACAATGAGCAGTTCTTC. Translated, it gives CASSLIGRSSYNEQFF.

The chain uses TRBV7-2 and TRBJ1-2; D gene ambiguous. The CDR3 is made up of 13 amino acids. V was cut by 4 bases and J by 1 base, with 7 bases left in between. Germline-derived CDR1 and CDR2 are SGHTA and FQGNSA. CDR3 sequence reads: CASSYDGNYGYTF. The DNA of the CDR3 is TGTGCCAGCAGCTACGACGGTAACTATGGCTACACCTTC.

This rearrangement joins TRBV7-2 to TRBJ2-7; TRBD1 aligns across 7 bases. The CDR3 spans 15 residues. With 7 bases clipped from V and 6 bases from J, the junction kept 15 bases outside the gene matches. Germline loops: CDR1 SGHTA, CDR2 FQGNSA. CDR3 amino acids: CASNPRGTAPGEQYF. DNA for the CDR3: TGTGCCAGCAACCCTAGGGGGACAGCCCCTGGCGAGCAGTACTTC.

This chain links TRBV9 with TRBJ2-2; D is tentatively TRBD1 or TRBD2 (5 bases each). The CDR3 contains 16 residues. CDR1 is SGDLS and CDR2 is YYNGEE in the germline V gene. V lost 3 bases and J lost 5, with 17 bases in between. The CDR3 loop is CASSAPRDPATGELFF. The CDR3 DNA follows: TGTGCCAGCAGCGCGCCCCGGGACCCCGCAACCGGGGAGCTGTTTTTT.

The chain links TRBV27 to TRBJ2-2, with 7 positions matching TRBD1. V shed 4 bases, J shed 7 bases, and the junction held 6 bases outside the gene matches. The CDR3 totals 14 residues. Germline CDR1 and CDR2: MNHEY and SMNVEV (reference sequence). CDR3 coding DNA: TGTGCCAGCAGTTCCTTGGACAGGAACGGGGAGCTGTTTTTT. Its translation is CASSSLDRNGELFF.

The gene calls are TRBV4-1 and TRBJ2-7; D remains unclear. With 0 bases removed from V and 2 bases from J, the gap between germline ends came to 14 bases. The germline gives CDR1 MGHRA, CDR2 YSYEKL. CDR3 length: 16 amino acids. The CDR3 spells CASSQDMGPKAYEQYF. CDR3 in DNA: TGCGCCAGCAGCCAAGATATGGGCCCCAAGGCCTACGAGCAGTACTTC.

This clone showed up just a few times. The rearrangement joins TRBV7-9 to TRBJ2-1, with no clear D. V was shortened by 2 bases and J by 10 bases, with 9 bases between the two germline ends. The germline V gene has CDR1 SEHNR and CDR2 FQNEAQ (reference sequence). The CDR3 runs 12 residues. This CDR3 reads CASSLPDGEQFF. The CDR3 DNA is TGTGCCAGCAGCTTACCGGACGGAGAGCAGTTCTTC. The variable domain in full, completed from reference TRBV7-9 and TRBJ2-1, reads DTGVSQNPRHKITKRGQNVTFRCDPISEHNRLYWYRQTLGQGPEFLTYFQNEAQLEKSRLLSDRFSAERPKGSFSTLEIQRTEQGDSAMYLCASSLPDGEQFFGPGTRLTVL.

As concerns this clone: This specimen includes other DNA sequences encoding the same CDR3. The CDR3 bases are TGTGCCAGCAGTTTATCATCCTACAATGAGCAGTTCTTC. This codes for CASSLSSYNEQFF. The rearrangement links TRBV27 to TRBJ2-1; D gene ambiguous. The CDR3 spans 13 residues. V dropped 0 bases and J dropped 1 base, with 1 base sitting between them. CDR1 MNHEY and CDR2 SMNVEV come from the germline V gene (reference sequence).

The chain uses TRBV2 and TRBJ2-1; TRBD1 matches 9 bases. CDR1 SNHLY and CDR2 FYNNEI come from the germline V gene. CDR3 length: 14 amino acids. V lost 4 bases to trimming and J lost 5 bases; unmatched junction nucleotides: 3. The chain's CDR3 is CASSAWDRDNEQFF. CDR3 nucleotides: TGTGCCAGCAGTGCATGGGACAGGGACAATGAGCAGTTCTTC.

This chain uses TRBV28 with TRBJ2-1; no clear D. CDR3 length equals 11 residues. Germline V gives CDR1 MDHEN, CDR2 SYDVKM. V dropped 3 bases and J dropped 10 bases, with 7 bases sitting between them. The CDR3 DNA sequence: TGTGCCAGCAGTTTTAGGTCCGAGCAGTTCTTC. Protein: CASSFRSEQFF.

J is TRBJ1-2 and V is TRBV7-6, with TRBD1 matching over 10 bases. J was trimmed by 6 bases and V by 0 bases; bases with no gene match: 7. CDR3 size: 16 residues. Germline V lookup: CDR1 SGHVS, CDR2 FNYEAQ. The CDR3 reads CASSLARGTGEHGYTF. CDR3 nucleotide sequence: TGTGCCAGCAGCTTAGCGCGGGGGACAGGGGAGCATGGCTACACCTTC. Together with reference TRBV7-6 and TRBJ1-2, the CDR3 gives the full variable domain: GAGVSQSPRYKVTKRGQDVALRCDPISGHVSLYWYRQALGQGPEFLTYFNYEAQQDKSGLPNDRFSAERPEGSISTLTIQRTEQRDSAMYRCASSLARGTGEHGYTFGSGTRLTVV.

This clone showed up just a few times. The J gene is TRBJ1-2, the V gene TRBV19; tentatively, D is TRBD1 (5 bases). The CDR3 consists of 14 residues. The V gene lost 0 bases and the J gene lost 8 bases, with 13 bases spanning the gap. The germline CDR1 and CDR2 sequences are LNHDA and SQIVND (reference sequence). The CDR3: CASSIDSGFYGYTF. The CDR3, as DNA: TGTGCCAGTAGTATAGATTCAGGGTTCTACGGCTACACCTTC.